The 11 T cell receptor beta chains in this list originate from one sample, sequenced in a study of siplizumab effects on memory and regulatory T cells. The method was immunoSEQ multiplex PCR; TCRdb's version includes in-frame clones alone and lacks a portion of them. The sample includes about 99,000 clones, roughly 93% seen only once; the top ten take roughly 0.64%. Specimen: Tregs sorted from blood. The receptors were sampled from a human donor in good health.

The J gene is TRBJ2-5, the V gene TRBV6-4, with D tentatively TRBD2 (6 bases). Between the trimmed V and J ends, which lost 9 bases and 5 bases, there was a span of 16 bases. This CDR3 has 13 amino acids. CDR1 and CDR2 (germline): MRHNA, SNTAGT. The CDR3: CASSRRGGETQYF. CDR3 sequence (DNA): TGTGCCAGTAGCCGGAGGGGTGGCGAGACCCAGTACTTC.

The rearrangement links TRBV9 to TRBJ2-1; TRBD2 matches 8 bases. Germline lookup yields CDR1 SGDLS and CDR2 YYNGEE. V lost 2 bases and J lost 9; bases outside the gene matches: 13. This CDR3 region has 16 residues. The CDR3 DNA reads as TGTGCCAGCAGCGTCCATCCGGGACTAGAAACGGCTGAGCAGTTCTTC. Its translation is CASSVHPGLETAEQFF.

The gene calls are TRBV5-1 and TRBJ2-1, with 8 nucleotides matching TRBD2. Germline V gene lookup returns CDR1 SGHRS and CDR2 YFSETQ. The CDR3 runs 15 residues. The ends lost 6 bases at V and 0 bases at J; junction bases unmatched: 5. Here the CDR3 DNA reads TGCGCCAGCACCATTAGCGGGACCTCCTACAATGAGCAGTTCTTC. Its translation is CASTISGTSYNEQFF.

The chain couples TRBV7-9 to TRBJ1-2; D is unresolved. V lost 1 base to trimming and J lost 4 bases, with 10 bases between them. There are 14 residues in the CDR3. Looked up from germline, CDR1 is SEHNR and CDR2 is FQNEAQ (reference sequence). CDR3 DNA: TGTGCCAGCAGCTTAGAAACAGAGCCCTATGGCTACACCTTC. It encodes CASSLETEPYGYTF.

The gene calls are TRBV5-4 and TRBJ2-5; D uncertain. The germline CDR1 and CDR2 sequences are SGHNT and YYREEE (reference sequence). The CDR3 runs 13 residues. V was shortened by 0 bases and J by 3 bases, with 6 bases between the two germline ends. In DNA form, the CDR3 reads TGTGCCAGCAGCTTGGGGGCAGAAGAGACCCAGTACTTC. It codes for CASSLGAEETQYF.

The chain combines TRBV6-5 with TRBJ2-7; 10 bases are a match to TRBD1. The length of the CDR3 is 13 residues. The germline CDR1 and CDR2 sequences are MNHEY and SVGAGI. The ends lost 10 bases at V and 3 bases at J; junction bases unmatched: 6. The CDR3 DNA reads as TGTGCCACCAGGACAGGGGGGCTCTACGAGCAGTACTTC. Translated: CATRTGGLYEQYF.

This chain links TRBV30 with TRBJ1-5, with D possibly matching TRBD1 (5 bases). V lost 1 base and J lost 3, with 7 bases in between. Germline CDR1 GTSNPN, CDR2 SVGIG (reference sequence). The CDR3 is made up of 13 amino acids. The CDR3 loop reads CAWSGGVNQPQHF. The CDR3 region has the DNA TGTGCCTGGAGTGGAGGGGTCAATCAGCCCCAGCATTTT.

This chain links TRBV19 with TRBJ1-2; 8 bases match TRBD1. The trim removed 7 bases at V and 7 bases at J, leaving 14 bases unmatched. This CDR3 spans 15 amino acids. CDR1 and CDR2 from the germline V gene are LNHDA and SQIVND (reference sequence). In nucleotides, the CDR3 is TGTGCCAGTACCTATGGTCGGCAGGGGGCAATTGGCTACACCTTC. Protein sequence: CASTYGRQGAIGYTF.

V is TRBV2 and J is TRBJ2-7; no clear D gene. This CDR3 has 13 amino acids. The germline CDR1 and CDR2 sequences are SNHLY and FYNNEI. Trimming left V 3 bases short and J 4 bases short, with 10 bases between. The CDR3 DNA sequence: TGTGCCAGCAGTGAGCGACCGCCATACGAGCAGTACTTC. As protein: CASSERPPYEQYF.

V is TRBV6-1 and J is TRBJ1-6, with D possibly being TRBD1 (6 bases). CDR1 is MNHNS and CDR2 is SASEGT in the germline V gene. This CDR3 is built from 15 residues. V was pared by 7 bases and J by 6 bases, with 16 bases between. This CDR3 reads CASTGALSFNSPLHF. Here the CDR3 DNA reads TGTGCCAGCACGGGGGCCCTCTCATTTAATTCACCCCTCCACTTT.

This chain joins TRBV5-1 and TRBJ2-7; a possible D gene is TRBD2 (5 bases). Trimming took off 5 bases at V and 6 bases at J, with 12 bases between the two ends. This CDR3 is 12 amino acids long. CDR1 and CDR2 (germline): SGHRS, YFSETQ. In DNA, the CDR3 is TGCGCCAGCAGTTCCCTAGCCACCGAGCAGTACTTC. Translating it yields CASSSLATEQYF.